These 9 T cell receptor beta chains were sequenced from one sample in a study of T cell repertoires in cytomegalovirus infection. TCRdb re-called the reads with MiXCR, one entry per CDR3 protein. Here the sample spans about 900,000 distinct CDR3 sequences, around 30% being singletons. The antigens for these receptors are not known. The sample here was cultured CD8+ T cells from PBMCs, taken from culture after CMV antigen stimulation. The source of these receptors is a human donor in good health (CMV status not recorded). Some clones in this sample may be carry-over from other donors' samples.

The rearrangement joins TRBV19 to TRBJ2-4; D gene unclear. The germline V and J ends were trimmed by 4 bases and 0 bases, with 16 bases remaining between them. Germline CDR1 reads LNHDA; CDR2 reads SQIVND (reference sequence). This CDR3 spans 17 amino acids. The CDR3 sequence: CASSTVDPILAKNIQYF. The CDR3 nucleotides are TGTGCCAGTAGTACCGTAGACCCGATCCTAGCCAAAAACATTCAGTACTTC.

This clonotype was seen many times. The chain has TRBV7-8 and TRBJ2-3; 7 bases are a match to TRBD2. V dropped 5 bases and J dropped 2; count of bases not matched to a gene: 1. CDR1 is SGHVS and CDR2 is FQNEAQ in the germline V gene. This CDR3 contains 13 residues. DNA of the CDR3: TGTGCCAGCAGCGGGGGGGTCACAGATACGCAGTATTTT. It codes for CASSGGVTDTQYF.

The chain joins TRBV4-3 to TRBJ2-3; TRBD2 is a possible D gene (6 bases). Per the germline V gene, CDR1 is LGHNA and CDR2 is YSLEER. The CDR3 has 17 residues. V lost 0 bases to trimming and J lost 4 bases, with 17 bases between them. The CDR3 is CASSQDGAGPEADTQYF. CDR3 sequence (DNA): TGCGCCAGCAGCCAAGATGGGGCGGGGCCGGAGGCAGATACGCAGTATTTT.

This clonotype was seen a few times. This chain links TRBV7-9 with TRBJ2-7; D gene unclear. CDR1 and CDR2 (germline): SEHNR, FQNEAQ (reference sequence). V was clipped by 5 bases and J by 6 bases, with 14 bases between them. The CDR3 covers 13 residues. Written as DNA, the CDR3 is TGTGCCAGCAGCCCGGAGTCCCGGACCGAGCAGTACGTC. Protein product: CASSPESRTEQYV.

J is TRBJ1-5 and V is TRBV7-6; no definite D call. This CDR3 comprises 13 residues. Germline loops: CDR1 SGHVS, CDR2 FNYEAQ. The ends were cut back, 4 bases at V and 6 bases at J, with 10 bases in the middle. CDR3 sequence: CASSSGASQPQHF. CDR3 coding DNA: TGTGCCAGCAGCTCGGGCGCAAGTCAGCCCCAGCATTTT.

This clonotype showed up many times. The chain recombines TRBV7-9 with TRBJ2-1; tentative D call: TRBD1 (6 bases). The CDR3 consists of 15 residues. V dropped 3 bases and J dropped 4 bases, with 13 bases sitting between them. Germline assignment: CDR1 SEHNR and CDR2 FQNEAQ (reference sequence). CDR3 bases: TGTGCCAGCAGCTTGCTCAGGGGCGCGTACAATGAGCAGTTCTTC. This sequence encodes CASSLLRGAYNEQFF.

This rearrangement joins TRBV15 to TRBJ2-3; D unresolved. This CDR3 is 14 amino acids long. V was pared by 0 bases and J by 0 bases, with 4 bases between. Germline V gene data show CDR1 as LNHNV and CDR2 as YYDKDF (reference sequence). The CDR3 nucleotides read TGTGCCACCAGCAGAGATCTAAGCACAGATACGCAGTATTTT. Translation: CATSRDLSTDTQYF.

This clonotype was seen more than once but under ten times. The rearrangement links TRBV7-6 to TRBJ1-3; possible D gene TRBD1, 6 bases. The CDR3 covers 17 residues. CDR1 is SGHVS, CDR2 FNYEAQ, per germline. V was cut by 5 bases and J by 0 bases, with 17 bases left in between. This CDR3 reads CASSLSWGANSGNTIYF. DNA of the CDR3: TGTGCCAGCAGCCTTTCGTGGGGGGCGAACTCTGGAAACACCATATATTTT.

This clonotype showed up just a few times. The chain uses TRBV7-9 and TRBJ2-3; a weak D match, TRBD1 (6 bases). V lost 8 bases and J lost 0, with 9 bases in between. There are 13 residues in the CDR3. Germline V lookup: CDR1 SEHNR, CDR2 FQNEAQ (reference sequence). The CDR3 DNA reads TGTGCCAGCGGGACAATTAGCACAGATACGCAGTATTTT. This codes for CASGTISTDTQYF.